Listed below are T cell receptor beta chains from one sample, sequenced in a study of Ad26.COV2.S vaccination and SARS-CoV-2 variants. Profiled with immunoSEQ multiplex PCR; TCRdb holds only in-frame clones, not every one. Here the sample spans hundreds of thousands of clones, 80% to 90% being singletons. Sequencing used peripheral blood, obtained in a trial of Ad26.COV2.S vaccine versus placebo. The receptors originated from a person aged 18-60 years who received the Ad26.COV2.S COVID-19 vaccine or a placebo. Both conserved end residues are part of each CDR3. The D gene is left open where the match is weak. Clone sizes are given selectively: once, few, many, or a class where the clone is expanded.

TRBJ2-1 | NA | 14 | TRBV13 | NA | TGTGCCAGCAGCTTACGGACGTTCTACAATGAGCAGTTCTTC | CASSLRTFYNEQFF
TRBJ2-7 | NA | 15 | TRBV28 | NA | TGTGCCAGCAGTTTATATGGGAGTAGCTCCTACGAGCAGTACTTC | CASSLYGSSSYEQYF
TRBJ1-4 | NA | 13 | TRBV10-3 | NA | TGTGCCATCAGTGATCCAACTAATGAAAAACTGTTTTTT | CAISDPTNEKLFF
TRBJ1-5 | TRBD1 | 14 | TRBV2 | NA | TGTGCCAGCAGTACACAGGGGATTAATCAGCCCCAGCATTTT | CASSTQGINQPQHF
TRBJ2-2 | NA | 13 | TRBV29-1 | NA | TGCAGCGTCCAACAGGAGAACACCGGGGAGCTGTTTTTT | CSVQQENTGELFF
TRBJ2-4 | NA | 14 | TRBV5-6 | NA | TGTGCCAGCAGCCAGGGATGGGCGAAAAACATTCAGTACTTC | CASSQGWAKNIQYF
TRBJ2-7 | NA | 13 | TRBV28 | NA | TGTGCCAGCAGGGGCCGGGGCTCCTACGAGCAGTACTTC | CASRGRGSYEQYF
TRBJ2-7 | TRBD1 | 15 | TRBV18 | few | TGTGCCAGCTCCCTCTCGGGACAGGGAGCCTACGAGCAGTACTTC | CASSLSGQGAYEQYF
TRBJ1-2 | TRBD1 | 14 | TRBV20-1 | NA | TGCAGTGCTAGTTGGAGACAGGGAGACTATGGCTACACCTTC | CSASWRQGDYGYTF
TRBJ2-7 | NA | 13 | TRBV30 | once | TGTGCCTGGAGTGGTCGGGTGGAGGGCGAGCAGTACTTC | CAWSGRVEGEQYF
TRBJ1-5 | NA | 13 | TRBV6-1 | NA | TGTGCCAGCAGTGAAGGGGGGGGCCCGCCCCAGCATTTT | CASSEGGGPPQHF
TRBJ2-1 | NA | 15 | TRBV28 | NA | TGTGCCAGCACCGAGAGTAGCGGATCCTACAATGAGCAGTTCTTC | CASTESSGSYNEQFF
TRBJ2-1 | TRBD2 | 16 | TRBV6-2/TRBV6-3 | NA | TGTGCCAGCAGTGCTAGACTAGCGGGAGGGCCCAATGAGCAGTTCTTC | CASSARLAGGPNEQFF
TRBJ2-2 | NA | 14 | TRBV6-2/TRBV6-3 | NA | TGTGCCAGCAGTTTAACGATAAACACCGGGGAGCTGTTTTTT | CASSLTINTGELFF
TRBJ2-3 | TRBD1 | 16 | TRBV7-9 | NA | TGTGCCAGCAGCCTCGGGACAGAGGTAGCGTCAGATACGCAGTATTTT | CASSLGTEVASDTQYF
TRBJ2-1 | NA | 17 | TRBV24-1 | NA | TGTGCCACCAGTGATTCTCGGCAGGGGCGTTCCTACAATGAGCAGTTCTTC | CATSDSRQGRSYNEQFF
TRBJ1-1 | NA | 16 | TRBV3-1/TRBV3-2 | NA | TGTGCCAGCAGCCAAGAGCCCGGGACACGGAACACTGAAGCTTTCTTT | CASSQEPGTRNTEAFF
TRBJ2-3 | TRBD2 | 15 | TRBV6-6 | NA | TGTGCCAGCATCGGACTAGCGGGAGGGCCCGATACGCAGTATTTT | CASIGLAGGPDTQYF
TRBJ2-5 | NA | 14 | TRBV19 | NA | TGTGCCAGTAGTATTATGGGAGGAGGGGAGACCCAGTACTTC | CASSIMGGGETQYF
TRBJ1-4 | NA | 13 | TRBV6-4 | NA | TGTGCCAGCAGCCCAGGGGCGCTAGGTGAACTGTTTTTT | CASSPGALGELFF
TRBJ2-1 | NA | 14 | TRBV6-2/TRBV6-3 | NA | TGTGCCAGCAGTTTTCAGGGTCTCCACAATGAGCAGTTCTTC | CASSFQGLHNEQFF
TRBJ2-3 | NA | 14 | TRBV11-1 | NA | TGTGCCAGCAGTCAGGGGGAGGGGACAGATACGCAGTATTTT | CASSQGEGTDTQYF
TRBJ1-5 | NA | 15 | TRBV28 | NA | TGTGCCAGCCTAAGGAGGGGGAGGGGGGATCAGCCCCAGCATTTT | CASLRRGRGDQPQHF
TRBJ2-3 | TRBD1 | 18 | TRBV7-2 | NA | TGTGCCAGCAGCCACGGTTTCCGGACAGGGATTAGCACAGATACGCAGTATTTT | CASSHGFRTGISTDTQYF
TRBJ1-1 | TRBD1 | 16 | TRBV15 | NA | TGTGCCACCAGCACCCGAAGACAGGGAGTGGGCACTGAAGCTTTCTTT | CATSTRRQGVGTEAFF
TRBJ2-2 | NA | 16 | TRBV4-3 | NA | TGCGCCAGCAGCCAAGAAAGGTCGCACCCCACCGGGGAGCTGTTTTTT | CASSQERSHPTGELFF
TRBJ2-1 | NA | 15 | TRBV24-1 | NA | TGTGCCACCAGTGATTTACCAGGCCGGACGAAGGAGCAGTTCTTC | CATSDLPGRTKEQFF
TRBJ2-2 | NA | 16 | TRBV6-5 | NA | TGTGCCAGCAGTTACTCGATGGGGACGAACACCGGGGAGCTGTTTTTT | CASSYSMGTNTGELFF
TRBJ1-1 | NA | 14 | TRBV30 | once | TGTGCCTGGAGTGTAGGTGGCACAAGGGCTGAAGCTTTCTTT | CAWSVGGTRAEAFF
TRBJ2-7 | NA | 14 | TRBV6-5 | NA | TGTGCCAGCAGTAGGGAACCTATTAACTACGAGCAGTACTTC | CASSREPINYEQYF
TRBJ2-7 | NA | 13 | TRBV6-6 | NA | TGTGCCAGCAGTTTCAGGGGTAACCACGAGCAGTACTTC | CASSFRGNHEQYF
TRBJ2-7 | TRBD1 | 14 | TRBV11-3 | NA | TGTGCCAGCAGCATGACAGGGAGTTCCTACGAGCAGTACTTC | CASSMTGSSYEQYF
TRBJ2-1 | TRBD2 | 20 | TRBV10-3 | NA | TGTGCCATCAGTGAGTCCCCGCCGGGACTAGCGGTTCCAGGGATGAATGAGCAGTTCTTC | CAISESPPGLAVPGMNEQFF
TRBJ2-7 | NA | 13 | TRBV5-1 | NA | TGCGCCAGCAGCTTGGCCTACATGAGTGAGCAGTACTTC | CASSLAYMSEQYF
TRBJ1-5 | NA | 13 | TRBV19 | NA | TGTGCCAGTGGGACGGATAGCAATCAGCCCCAGCATTTT | CASGTDSNQPQHF
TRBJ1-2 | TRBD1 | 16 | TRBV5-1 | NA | TGCGCCAGCAGCCCCTTACAGGGACAGGGTGTTTATGGCTACACCTTC | CASSPLQGQGVYGYTF
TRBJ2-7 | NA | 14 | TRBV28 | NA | TGTGCCAGCAGTTTCACGGGTCAGGGGTACGAGCAGTACTTC | CASSFTGQGYEQYF
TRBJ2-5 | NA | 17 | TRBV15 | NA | TGTGCCACCAGCAGAGATCTCCCCGGGACCTTCCAAGAGACCCAGTACTTC | CATSRDLPGTFQETQYF
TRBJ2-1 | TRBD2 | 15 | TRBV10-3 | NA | TGTGCCATCAGTGAGGATCTAGCGGGACACAATGAGCAGTTCTTC | CAISEDLAGHNEQFF
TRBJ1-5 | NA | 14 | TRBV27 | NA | TGTGCCAGCAGTCCCTCCAGGGTTACTCAGCCCCAGCATTTT | CASSPSRVTQPQHF
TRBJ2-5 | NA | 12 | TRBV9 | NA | TGTGCCAGCAGCGTAGATGGCTCGAGGCAGTACTTC | CASSVDGSRQYF